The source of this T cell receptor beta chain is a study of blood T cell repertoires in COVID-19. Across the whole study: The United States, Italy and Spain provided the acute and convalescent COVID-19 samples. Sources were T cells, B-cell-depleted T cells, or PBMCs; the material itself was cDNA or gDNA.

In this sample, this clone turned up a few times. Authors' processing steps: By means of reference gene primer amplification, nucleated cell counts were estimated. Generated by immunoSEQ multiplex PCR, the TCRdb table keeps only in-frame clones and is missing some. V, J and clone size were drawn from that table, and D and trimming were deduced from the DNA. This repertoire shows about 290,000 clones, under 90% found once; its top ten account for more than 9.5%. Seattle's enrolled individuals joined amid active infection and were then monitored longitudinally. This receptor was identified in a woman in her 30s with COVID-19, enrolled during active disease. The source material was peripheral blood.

CDR3 in DNA: TGTGCCAGCAGTGCGGGACTGGGGGCGGGGGTTTTCACCTCCTACGAGCAGTACTTC. This translates into CASSAGLGAGVFTSYEQYF. The chain links TRBV2 to TRBJ2-7; TRBD2 might be the D (7 bases). Trimming removed 4 bases at V and 0 bases at J, with 25 bases between. The length of the CDR3 is 19 residues. Germline-derived CDR1 and CDR2 are SNHLY and FYNNEI.